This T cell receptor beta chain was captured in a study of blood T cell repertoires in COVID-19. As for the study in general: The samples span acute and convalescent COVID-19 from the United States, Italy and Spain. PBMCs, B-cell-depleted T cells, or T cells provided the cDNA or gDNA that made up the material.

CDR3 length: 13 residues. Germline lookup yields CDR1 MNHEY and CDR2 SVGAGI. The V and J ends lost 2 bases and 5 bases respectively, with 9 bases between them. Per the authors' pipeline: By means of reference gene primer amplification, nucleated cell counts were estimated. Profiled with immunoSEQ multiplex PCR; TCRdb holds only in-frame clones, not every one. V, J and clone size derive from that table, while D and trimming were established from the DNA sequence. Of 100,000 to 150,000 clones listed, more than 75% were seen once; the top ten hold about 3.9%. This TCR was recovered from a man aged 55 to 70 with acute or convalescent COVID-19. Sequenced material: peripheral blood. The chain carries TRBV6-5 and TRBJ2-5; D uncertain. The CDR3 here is CASSYGGTETQYF. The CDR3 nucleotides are TGTGCCAGCAGTTACGGCGGAACGGAGACCCAGTACTTC.